This T cell receptor beta chain is from a study of T cell clonality in common variable immunodeficiency. The sample holds many counts of this clone. The target antigen is unknown. The read is 3 residues too short to cover the CDR3 end, so that end is filled in from the germline J gene. The CDR3 covers 15 residues. V shed 3 bases, J shed 1 base, and the junction held 4 bases outside the gene matches. CDR1 MNHNS and CDR2 SASEGT come from the germline V gene. Control and CVID samples contributed equal amounts of genomic DNA. Clones were read by immunoSEQ multiplex PCR, and TCRdb kept only the in-frame ones, dropping some. The repertoire consists of 35,000 to 45,000 clones, none detected only once. Study-level points and caveats: Fewer TCRbeta clones were shared among CVID subjects than controls. CVID subjects had higher TCRbeta clonality than healthy controls, most marked in about a third.

Caucasian heritage predominated among both patients and controls. The V and J genes are TRBV6-1 and TRBJ2-7, with TRBD2 matching 9 bases. Sequenced: peripheral blood mononuclear cells. The receptor comes from a person aged 18 to 70 in good health. The CDR3 loop is CASSEGGGASYEQYF. CDR3 DNA, as far as it was read: TGTGCCAGCAGTGAGGGCGGGGGGGCATCCTACGAG.